This entry describes one TCR beta chain. Its antigen is not known. Germline CDR1 reads SGHRS; CDR2 reads YFSETQ. The CDR3 extends over 13 amino acids. The entry originates in a study of CXCR3-negative and CXCR3-positive naive CD8 T cells. Whole-study results and caveats: Researchers reported similar TRBV-TRBJ usage in naive CXCR3-negative and CXCR3-positive cells, though memory differed. Naive cells positive for CXCR3 carried more hydrophobic TRB CDR3s than CXCR3-negative ones.

Libraries were UMI-labeled 5' RACE TRB cDNA. Reanalyzing the 5' RACE reads, TCRdb keeps one entry per CDR3 protein, without DNA. This repertoire comprises 28,000 or so distinct CDR3 sequences; its ten largest clones make up 2.5% to 3%. The sequenced sample was naive CXCR3- CD8+ T cells from blood. As for subset: CD45RO-CCR7+CD27+CD95- naive CD8+ T cells lacking CXCR3 (TNR3-). The rearrangement links TRBV5-1 to TRBJ1-1; the D gene TCRdb calls, TRBD1, cannot be checked with no DNA. This TCR was sampled from a human donor in good health. Some clones in this sample may be carry-over from other donors' samples. The CDR3: CASRSALQGPAFF. The variable domain in full, completed from reference TRBV5-1 and TRBJ1-1, reads KAGVTQTPRYLIKTRGQQVTLSCSPISGHRSVSWYQQTPGQGLQFLFEYFSETQRNKGNFPGRFSGRQFSNSRSEMNVSTLELGDSALYLCASRSALQGPAFFGQGTRLTVV.